One sample yielded the 11 T cell receptor beta chains listed below, sequenced in a study of identical twins. One entry per CDR3 protein results from TCRdb running MiXCR on the 5' RACE reads. The sample has 500,000 to 700,000 distinct CDR3 sequences, just over 7% seen once; the top ten hold 1.6%. This sample also appeared in a second study, on yellow fever vaccine responses in identical twins.

The sequencing input was PBMCs. These receptors were taken from a woman between 18 and 30 years old in good health.

This clonotype was found many times. This chain links TRBV20-1 with TRBJ2-7; D is perhaps TRBD1 (5 bases). The CDR3 length is 12 residues. Trimming shortened V by 6 bases and J by 2 bases, and 11 bases separated the two germline ends. The germline V gene has CDR1 DFQATT and CDR2 SNEGSKA (reference sequence). CDR3 in amino acids: CSARQRPYEQYV. Here the CDR3 DNA reads TGCAGTGCCAGACAGAGGCCCTACGAGCAGTACGTC.

The V and J genes are TRBV12-3 or TRBV12-4 and TRBJ1-5; 7 bases align to TRBD1. The CDR3 extends over 15 amino acids. V shed 1 base, J shed 7 bases, and the junction held 7 bases outside the gene matches. In DNA, the CDR3 is TGTGCCAGCAGTTTAGGTGCAGGGGGTGGGCAGCCCCAGCATTTT. Translated: CASSLGAGGGQPQHF.

This sequence joins TRBV5-1 and TRBJ2-5; TRBD2 is a possible D gene (6 bases). Germline CDR1 reads SGHRS; CDR2 reads YFSETQ. Trimming cost V 7 bases and J 5 bases, with 21 bases left between them. The CDR3 extends over 15 amino acids. In DNA, the CDR3 is TGCGCCAGCTCCCTTAGAGGAGGGGTCGAGGAGACCCAGTACTTC. This encodes CASSLRGGVEETQYF.

The chain carries TRBV7-9 and TRBJ2-1, with TRBD2 matching 10 bases. CDR1 and CDR2 (germline): SEHNR, FQNEAQ (reference sequence). V lost 2 bases and J lost 8; bases outside the gene matches: 6. CDR3 length: 15 residues. The DNA of the CDR3 is TGTGCCAGCAGCTTACATCTAGCGGGAGTGGATGAGCAGTTCTTC. It is translated as CASSLHLAGVDEQFF.

The table lists this clonotype with many counts. CDR3 in amino acids: CASSLEGLGQPQHF. CDR3 nucleotides: TGCGCCAGCAGCTTGGAGGGTCTGGGTCAGCCCCAGCATTTT. This chain connects TRBV5-1 to TRBJ1-5, with D unclear. CDR1 is SGHRS and CDR2 is YFSETQ in the germline V gene. V was clipped by 0 bases and J by 6 bases, with 10 bases between them. The CDR3 has 14 residues. The full variable domain, completed using reference TRBV5-1 and TRBJ1-5, is KAGVTQTPRYLIKTRGQQVTLSCSPISGHRSVSWYQQTPGQGLQFLFEYFSETQRNKGNFPGRFSGRQFSNSRSEMNVSTLELGDSALYLCASSLEGLGQPQHFGDGTRLSIL.

This clonotype has a handful of counts. The CDR3 DNA sequence: TGTGCCTCCTCGGGACATTTAAGGCCCGAGCAGTACTTC. It is translated as CASSGHLRPEQYF. This chain links TRBV28 with TRBJ2-7, with a weak D call TRBD1 (6 bases). In germline, CDR1 is MDHEN, CDR2 SYDVKM. V lost 11 bases and J 6 bases, leaving 20 bases between the germline ends. The CDR3 sequence is 13 residues long.

This clonotype was seen repeatedly, ten times or more. The V call is TRBV20-1, the J call TRBJ2-3, with 8 positions matching TRBD1. Germline lookup yields CDR1 DFQATT and CDR2 SNEGSKA (reference sequence). The CDR3 loop spans 14 amino acids. The V and J ends lost 0 bases and 5 bases, in that order; junction bases with no gene match: 4. As DNA, the CDR3 is TGCAGTGCTAGAGATCGTGACAGGGGAGATACGCAGTATTTT. Encoded protein: CSARDRDRGDTQYF.

This clonotype was observed many times. V and J are TRBV7-9 and TRBJ1-5; possible D gene TRBD1, 5 bases. The length of the CDR3 is 13 residues. The germline V and J ends were trimmed by 9 bases and 6 bases, with 15 bases remaining between them. Germline V gene data show CDR1 as SEHNR and CDR2 as FQNEAQ (reference sequence). CDR3 sequence reads: CASERGGSQPQHF. The CDR3 nucleotides are TGTGCCAGTGAAAGGGGAGGGAGTCAGCCCCAGCATTTT.

The chain links TRBV27 to TRBJ1-2; TRBD1 is a possible D gene (6 bases). This CDR3 region has 15 residues. Trimming pared 5 bases from V and 6 bases from J, leaving 19 bases between. Germline V gene lookup returns CDR1 MNHEY and CDR2 SMNVEV (reference sequence). The CDR3 loop is CASSARGTLYDGYTF. CDR3 in DNA: TGTGCCAGCAGTGCCAGGGGAACCCTGTATGATGGCTACACCTTC.

This clonotype appeared many times. The chain joins TRBV4-2 to TRBJ2-3; D perhaps matches TRBD2 (5 bases). Germline CDR1 LGHNA, CDR2 YNFKEQ. Trimming cost V 1 base and J 2 bases, with 10 bases left between them. CDR3 size: 15 residues. The CDR3 protein is CASSQAGINTDTQYF. The CDR3 DNA reads as TGTGCCAGCAGCCAAGCCGGGATCAACACAGATACGCAGTATTTT.

This chain links TRBV19 with TRBJ2-2, with TRBD2 identical over 11 bases. The V segment lost 7 bases and the J segment 0 bases; nucleotides outside the gene matches: 4. Germline-derived CDR1 and CDR2 are LNHDA and SQIVND (reference sequence). The CDR3 has 16 amino acids. The CDR3 DNA sequence: TGTGCCAGTACTTTTAGCGGGGGGGCGAACACCGGGGAGCTGTTTTTT. It specifies CASTFSGGANTGELFF.